The clone carrying this T cell receptor (beta chain) was counted ten times or more. Other autoimmune diseases, uncontrolled infections, pregnancy or lactation excluded patients from enrollment. The sample belongs to a study of Graves' ophthalmopathy and Graves' hyperthyroidism. Study summary: The blood sample was drawn at first diagnosis and before any treatment.

Amplification targeted the TCR beta CDR3 regions, with RNA transcripts as the source material. The authors performed first-round RT-PCR with HTBI primers and then a second-round multiplex PCR. TCRdb itself ran the multiplex PCR reads through MiXCR, one entry per CDR3 protein. The data show 300,000 or so distinct CDR3 sequences, roughly 15% seen once. This CDR3 contains 14 residues. Trimming cost V 8 bases and J 0 bases, with 14 bases left between them. Germline V lookup: CDR1 MDHEN, CDR2 SYDVKM. The rearrangement joins TRBV28 to TRBJ2-7; a weak D match, TRBD2 (5 bases). The TCR comes from an adult man with Graves' ophthalmopathy. The specimen sequenced was peripheral blood. The CDR3 sequence is CASVSRAPSYEQYF. The CDR3 DNA reads as TGTGCCAGCGTTTCGAGGGCTCCCTCCTACGAGCAGTACTTC. The full variable domain, with the rest looked up from reference TRBV28 and TRBJ2-7, is DVKVTQSSRYLVKRTGEKVFLECVQDMDHENMFWYRQDPGLGLRLIYFSYDVKMKEKGDIPEGYSVSREKKERFSLILESASTNQTSMYLCASVSRAPSYEQYFGPGTRLTVT.